These 13 T cell receptor beta chains share one sample of origin, sequenced in a study of cytomegalovirus exposure and HLA in healthy donors. PCR involved 60 Vbeta and 13 Jbeta primers. Method: immunoSEQ multiplex PCR; TCRdb's copy keeps in-frame clones and lacks some. This table has 200,000 to 250,000 clones, roughly 85% appearing once. Sample: PBMCs. These receptors originate from a man between 18 and 29 years old in good health and CMV-seronegative.

This clone was observed a few times. This sequence joins TRBV6-5 and TRBJ1-1, with D unclear. CDR1 is MNHEY, CDR2 SVGAGI, per germline. The CDR3 has 13 residues. V was trimmed by 6 bases and J by 1 base, leaving 9 bases between them. The chain's CDR3 is CASSVERNTEAFF. CDR3 DNA sequence: TGTGCCAGCAGCGTTGAGAGGAACACTGAAGCTTTCTTT.

This chain connects TRBV5-6 to TRBJ1-1; TRBD1 might be the D (5 bases). This CDR3 contains 13 residues. Trimming left V 2 bases short and J 5 bases short, with 10 bases between. Germline V gene data show CDR1 as SGHDT and CDR2 as YYEEEE. This CDR3 reads CASSFPGGTEAFF. DNA of the CDR3: TGTGCCAGCAGCTTCCCCGGGGGGACTGAAGCTTTCTTT.

J is TRBJ1-4 and V is TRBV13, with a weak D call TRBD1 (5 bases). Trimming took off 5 bases at V and 4 bases at J, with 11 bases between the two ends. In germline, CDR1 is PRHDT, CDR2 FYEKMQ (reference sequence). The length of the CDR3 is 14 residues. CDR3 residues: CASSPGGVNEKLFF. In DNA form, the CDR3 reads TGTGCCAGCAGCCCCGGGGGGGTTAATGAAAAACTGTTTTTT.

This clone has just one count. The chain links TRBV5-1 to TRBJ2-7; 9 nucleotides match TRBD1. The germline gives CDR1 SGHRS, CDR2 YFSETQ. V was pared by 4 bases and J by 2 bases, with 7 bases of the junction left unmatched. The CDR3 totals 15 residues. The CDR3 here is CASSPTTGGAYEQYF. In DNA form, the CDR3 reads TGCGCCAGCAGCCCGACGACAGGGGGAGCCTACGAGCAGTACTTC.

The V gene is TRBV4-2, the J gene TRBJ2-7, with 9 bases that match TRBD2. Trimming took 0 bases from V and 7 from J; bases not matched to a gene: 19. CDR1 LGHNA and CDR2 YNFKEQ come from the germline V gene. The CDR3 loop spans 19 amino acids. The CDR3 loop is CASSQDLASGVGGVREQYF. CDR3 coding DNA: TGTGCCAGCAGCCAAGATTTGGCTAGCGGGGTGGGGGGTGTGAGGGAGCAGTACTTC.

The gene calls are TRBV15 and TRBJ2-1; 8 bases map to TRBD2. The J segment lost 4 bases and the V segment lost 1 base, leaving 6 bases of the junction unmatched. The CDR3 is 16 residues long. Germline CDR1 reads LNHNV; CDR2 reads YYDKDF (reference sequence). In DNA form, the CDR3 reads TGTGCCACCAGCAGAGTCGCCTCTAGCGGGTACAATGAGCAGTTCTTC. The encoded protein is CATSRVASSGYNEQFF. Looking up the rest from reference TRBV15 and TRBJ2-1 gives the full variable domain: DAMVIQNPRYQVTQFGKPVTLSCSQTLNHNVMYWYQQKSSQAPKLLFHYYDKDFNNEADTPDNFQSRRPNTSFCFLDIRSPGLGDTAMYLCATSRVASSGYNEQFFGPGTRLTVL.

The table lists this clone with a count of one. This chain links TRBV6-1 with TRBJ1-3; D gene ambiguous. V lost 4 bases and J lost 5, with 18 bases in between. CDR1 and CDR2 (germline): MNHNS, SASEGT. CDR3 length: 16 amino acids. In DNA form, the CDR3 reads TGTGCCAGCAGTGTTTCAAACGGGGATGAGAGAAACACCATATATTTT. This encodes CASSVSNGDERNTIYF.

This rearrangement joins TRBV30 to TRBJ2-6; D gene unclear. There are 21 residues in the CDR3. V was trimmed by 0 bases and J by 0 bases, leaving 24 bases between them. Germline CDR1 and CDR2: GTSNPN and SVGIG (reference sequence). CDR3 in DNA: TGTGCCTGGAGTGTAGTATTGTTTTGGCCTAAAACTATCTCTGGGGCCAACGTCCTGACTTTC. It specifies CAWSVVLFWPKTISGANVLTF. Full variable domain (rest looked up from reference TRBV30 and TRBJ2-6): SQTIHQWPATLVQPVGSPLSLECTVEGTSNPNLYWYRQAAGRGLQLLFYSVGIGQISSEVPQNLSASRPQDRQFILSSKKLLLSDSGFYLCAWSVVLFWPKTISGANVLTFGAGSRLTVL.

The rearrangement uses TRBV30 and TRBJ2-1, with a tentative D call TRBD1 (5 bases). The CDR3 consists of 13 residues. V was pared by 4 bases and J by 2 bases, with 9 bases between. The germline V gene encodes CDR1 GTSNPN and CDR2 SVGIG (reference sequence). CDR3: CAWTGQAYNEQFF. CDR3 sequence (DNA): TGTGCCTGGACAGGACAAGCCTACAATGAGCAGTTCTTC.

This chain's CDR3 is CASSLGQFYGYTF. Written as DNA, the CDR3 is TGTGCCAGCAGCTTAGGACAGTTCTATGGCTACACCTTC. The rearrangement uses TRBV11-3 and TRBJ1-2; the D gene is possibly TRBD1 (5 bases). Trimming stripped 1 base from V and 4 bases from J, with 7 bases between. The CDR3 totals 13 residues. Germline-derived CDR1 and CDR2 are SGHNT and YENEEA.

This clone was seen a handful of times. The V gene is TRBV30, the J gene TRBJ2-7, with D hard to call. This CDR3 is 14 amino acids long. Germline V lookup: CDR1 GTSNPN, CDR2 SVGIG (reference sequence). V lost 1 base and J 2 bases, leaving 12 bases between the germline ends. As DNA, the CDR3 is TGTGCCTGGAGTGCCTCCTTCGCTACCTACGAGCAGTACTTC. Translated, it gives CAWSASFATYEQYF. Together with reference TRBV30 and TRBJ2-7, the CDR3 gives the full variable domain: SQTIHQWPATLVQPVGSPLSLECTVEGTSNPNLYWYRQAAGRGLQLLFYSVGIGQISSEVPQNLSASRPQDRQFILSSKKLLLSDSGFYLCAWSASFATYEQYFGPGTRLTVT.

The rearrangement uses TRBV19 and TRBJ1-5; 9 bases line up with TRBD1. The CDR3 is made up of 17 amino acids. Looked up from germline, CDR1 is LNHDA and CDR2 is SQIVND (reference sequence). The junction had 12 bases not matched to a gene; V was cut back by 3 bases and J by 6 bases. The DNA for the CDR3 is TGTGCCAGTAGTATGCTCTCCGGGACAGGGTTCATTCAGCCCCAGCATTTT. This codes for CASSMLSGTGFIQPQHF.

The chain combines TRBV5-4 with TRBJ1-1; no reliable D call. V dropped 7 bases and J dropped 2 bases, with 21 bases sitting between them. The CDR3 contains 16 residues. Germline V gene sequence: CDR1 SGHNT, CDR2 YYREEE (reference sequence). CDR3 DNA: TGTGCCAGCTCGTCCGGGTTCCTGGGTCGAAACACTGAAGCTTTCTTT. This translates into CASSSGFLGRNTEAFF.